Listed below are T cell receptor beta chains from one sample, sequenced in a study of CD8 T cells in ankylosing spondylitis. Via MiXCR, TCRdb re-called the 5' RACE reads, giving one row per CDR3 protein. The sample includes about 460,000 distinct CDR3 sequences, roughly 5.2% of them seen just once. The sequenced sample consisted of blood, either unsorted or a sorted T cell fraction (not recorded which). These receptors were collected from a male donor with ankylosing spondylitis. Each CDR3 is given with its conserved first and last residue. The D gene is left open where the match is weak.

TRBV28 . CASRGIWQYF
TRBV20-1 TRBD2 CSARGLAGAYEQYF
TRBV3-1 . CASRDTGFSYEQYF
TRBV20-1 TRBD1 CSAPIFRDREFF
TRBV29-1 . CSVESRGGLSEAFF
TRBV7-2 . CASSSAWRDTEAFF
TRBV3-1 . CASSWGDTTEAFF
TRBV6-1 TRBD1 CASSGQGTDEQYF
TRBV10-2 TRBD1 CASSEPWDRDYEQYF
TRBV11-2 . CASSLYEGRYEQYF
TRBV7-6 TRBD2 CASSRGGTYNEQFF
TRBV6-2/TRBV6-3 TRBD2 CASSYGTSGDYEQYF
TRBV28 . CASSSPTGTYGYTF
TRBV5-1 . CASSLALDSINEKLFF
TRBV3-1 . CASSFRDVFGEQFF
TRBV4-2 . CASSQDDNSGNTIYF
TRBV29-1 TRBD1 CSASRGRAEAFF
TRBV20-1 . CSARGLHTEAFF
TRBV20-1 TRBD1 CSASQPGQGSRSF
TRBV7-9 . CASSPTDSYQETQYF
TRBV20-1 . CSAINNRETQYF
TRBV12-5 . CASGLWGSYEQYF
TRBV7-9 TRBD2 CASSSSGSEQYF
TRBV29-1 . CSLTQGATDTQYF
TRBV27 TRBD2 CASRGTTDTQYF
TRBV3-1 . CASSQVGFYGYTF
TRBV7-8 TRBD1 CASTLTGDTEAFF
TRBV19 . CASSIGPNTGELFF
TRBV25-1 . CASSDSGNTIYF
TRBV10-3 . CAIRTHALGTEAFF
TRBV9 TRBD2 CASSPRLAGGPYSDTQYF
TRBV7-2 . CASSLSGTGAGNTIYF
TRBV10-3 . CAIGPGVGTEAFF
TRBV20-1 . CSARDPAATSTDTQYF
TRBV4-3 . CASSQRRESIEQYF
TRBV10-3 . CAISESRQYQETQYF
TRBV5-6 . CASSKTPPETQYF
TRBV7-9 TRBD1 CASSPWTGYSLEQYF
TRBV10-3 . CAISESPGKDQPQHF
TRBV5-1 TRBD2 CASSPTPLAGQETQYF
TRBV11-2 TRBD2 CASSLVGSGSYGELFF
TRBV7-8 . CASSLEGFYENHQPQHF
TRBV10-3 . CAISESGGWSNQPQHF
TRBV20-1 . CSALPLVVQYF
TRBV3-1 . CASSQRLTEAFF
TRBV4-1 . CASSRFGQGRKDTQYF
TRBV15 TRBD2 CATSRGLAVTEGEQYF
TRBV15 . CATSRVRGSRSLRGKLFF
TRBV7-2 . CASSLMGVSTDTQYF
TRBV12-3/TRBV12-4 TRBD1 CASTFPGQGARTEAFF